This T cell receptor (beta chain) was captured in a study of T-cell memory formation after mild COVID-19. Study observations and caveats: Specificity for SARS-CoV-2 was not confirmed among the second-wave clones peaking on day 37. Pre-infection memory carried some responding clones, suggesting that cross-reactive memory joined.

On this clonotype itself: No antigen is known for it.

TCRdb passed the 5' RACE reads through MiXCR, listing each CDR3 protein once. The sample records about 400,000 distinct CDR3 sequences, 20% to 30% being singletons. The CDR3 is made up of 18 amino acids. The origin of this receptor is an adult woman who had mild COVID-19 (a few samples of this study predate the infection). Cell type and time point are not known. Sequencing was carried out using PBMCs or a T cell subset sorted from them (not recorded which). The J gene is TRBJ2-1, the V gene TRBV3-2; the D segment call TRBD2 is taken from the table without a DNA check. TRBV3-2 has pseudogene status. The chain's CDR3 is CASSQDPYLAGGNNEQFF. The CDR3 DNA reads as TGTGCCAGCAGCCAAGATCCCTACCTAGCGGGAGGGAACAATGAGCAGTTCTTC.